A single sample gave rise to the 17 T cell receptor beta chains below, sequenced in a study of T cells in Graves' hyperthyroidism and ophthalmopathy. Amplified regions were TCR beta CDR3 sequences from RNA transcripts. Using the HTBI primer set, a first-round RT-PCR was run on the TCR CDR3. TCRdb itself ran the multiplex PCR reads through MiXCR, one entry per CDR3 protein. Among around 690,000 distinct CDR3 sequences, approximately 15% were seen once, and the ten largest hold around 15%. The sequencing input was blood. The receptors stem from a man aged 45-65 years with Graves' hyperthyroidism.

In its sample, this clonotype was seen many times. The V and J genes are TRBV28 and TRBJ1-1, with 7 bases aligning to TRBD1. In germline, CDR1 is MDHEN, CDR2 SYDVKM. The CDR3 is made up of 16 amino acids. V was clipped by 5 bases and J by 1 base; unmatched bases: 10. The CDR3 DNA sequence: TGTGCCAGCAGTCTCGATCCGGACAGGCCGAACACTGAAGCTTTCTTT. Protein sequence: CASSLDPDRPNTEAFF.

In this sample, this clonotype turned up many times. CDR3 protein: CASGLAGVPYNEQFF. CDR3 coding DNA: TGTGCCAGCGGTCTAGCGGGGGTCCCCTACAATGAGCAGTTCTTC. The rearrangement joins TRBV27 to TRBJ2-1; TRBD2 agrees at 10 bases. Germline lookup yields CDR1 MNHEY and CDR2 SMNVEV (reference sequence). This CDR3 has 15 amino acids. The junction had 6 bases not matched to a gene; V was cut back by 8 bases and J by 2 bases.

This clonotype was detected only a few times. The chain links TRBV20-1 to TRBJ2-7; a possible D gene is TRBD2 (5 bases). V lost 0 bases to trimming and J lost 0 bases, with 12 bases between them. The CDR3 sequence is 15 residues long. CDR1 and CDR2 (germline): DFQATT, SNEGSKA (reference sequence). The CDR3 loop is CSAREVASSSYEQYF. The CDR3, as DNA: TGCAGTGCTAGAGAAGTAGCGTCTAGCTCCTACGAGCAGTACTTC.

This clonotype has only a few counts. The chain recombines TRBV7-9 with TRBJ2-5; no clear D gene. Germline assignment: CDR1 SEHNR and CDR2 FQNEAQ (reference sequence). V lost 2 bases, J lost 0 bases, and 10 bases lay in between. CDR3 length: 15 amino acids. The CDR3 loop reads CASSLKQSYQETQYF. DNA for the CDR3: TGTGCCAGCAGCTTAAAACAGAGTTACCAAGAGACCCAGTACTTC.

The chain links TRBV6-1 to TRBJ2-1; possible D gene TRBD2, 6 bases. V was clipped by 5 bases and J by 4 bases, with 21 bases between them. Germline V lookup: CDR1 MNHNS, CDR2 SASEGT. There are 17 residues in the CDR3. The CDR3 bases are TGTGCCAGCAGTTTCAAAACGGGGACTCCGAAGTACAATGAGCAGTTCTTC. The encoded protein is CASSFKTGTPKYNEQFF.

Note on this clonotype: This sequence may be a read error, since a much larger clone differs from it by one base. This chain connects TRBV20-1 to TRBJ2-1; 9 positions agree with TRBD2. Per the germline V gene, CDR1 is DFQATT and CDR2 is SNEGSKA (reference sequence). The CDR3 spans 17 residues. CDR3 sequence: CSARASGLANIYNKQFF. CDR3 in DNA: TGCAGTGCTAGAGCCTCCGGACTAGCGAACATCTACAATAAGCAGTTCTTC.

The table lists this clonotype with many counts. This chain uses TRBV19 with TRBJ2-1; 11 bases agree with TRBD2. Losses at the gene ends were 5 bases for V and 6 bases for J; bases not matched to a gene: 15. CDR1 and CDR2 (germline): LNHDA, SQIVND (reference sequence). The CDR3 consists of 18 residues. In nucleotides, the CDR3 is TGTGCCAGTAGTCCCCGTGGTAGCGGGAGGGCCACTCGCAATGAGCAGTTCTTC. Its protein product is CASSPRGSGRATRNEQFF.

The gene calls are TRBV7-2 and TRBJ1-2; D possibly corresponds to TRBD1 (5 bases). V lost 5 bases and J 3 bases, leaving 16 bases between the germline ends. Germline V gene sequence: CDR1 SGHTA, CDR2 FQGNSA. The CDR3 consists of 15 residues. In DNA form, the CDR3 reads TGTGCCAGCAGCAAACAAGGAGGGACGGACTATGGCTACACCTTC. Translating gives CASSKQGGTDYGYTF.

A few counts support this clonotype. The chain links TRBV4-3 to TRBJ2-5; D call uncertain. Germline V CDR1 and CDR2: LGHNA, YSLEER. The CDR3 has 15 amino acids. Trimming took 4 bases from V and 5 from J, leaving 17 bases between them. The CDR3 spells CASSRFDGTRETQYF. The CDR3 nucleotides read TGCGCCAGCAGCCGATTCGACGGAACCCGGGAGACCCAGTACTTC.

To note about this clonotype: This sequence may be a read error, since a much larger clone differs from it by one base. The chain carries TRBV2 and TRBJ2-6, with 9 bases lining up with TRBD1. This CDR3 is built from 16 residues. Per the germline V gene, CDR1 is SNHLY and CDR2 is FYNNEI. The CDR3 protein is CASSLQGAHGANVMTF. The CDR3 nucleotides are TGTGCCAGCAGTTTACAGGGGGCGCATGGGGCCAACGTCATGACTTTC.

This sequence joins TRBV5-4 and TRBJ1-2, with 9 positions matching TRBD1. Trimming removed 8 bases from V and 7 bases from J; junction bases left unmatched: 12. This CDR3 is 14 amino acids long. The germline V gene encodes CDR1 SGHNT and CDR2 YYREEE (reference sequence). CDR3 amino acids: CASSLQGANGGYTF. The CDR3, as DNA: TGTGCCAGTAGCCTACAGGGGGCGAACGGTGGCTACACCTTC.

V and J are TRBV7-2 and TRBJ1-2; no clear D gene. The germline CDR1 and CDR2 sequences are SGHTA and FQGNSA. The CDR3 is 14 amino acids. Trimming shortened V by 4 bases and J by 7 bases, and 16 bases separated the two germline ends. The CDR3 sequence is CASSSLGRLIGYTF. CDR3 coding DNA: TGTGCCAGCAGCTCATTAGGGAGGTTAATTGGCTACACCTTC. The entire variable domain, with the rest obtained from reference TRBV7-2 and TRBJ1-2, is as follows: GAGVSQSPSNKVTEKGKDVELRCDPISGHTALYWYRQSLGQGLEFLIYFQGNSAPDKSGLPSDRFSAERTGGSVSTLTIQRTQQEDSAVYLCASSSLGRLIGYTFGSGTRLTVV.

The chain has TRBV24-1 and TRBJ2-2; TRBD2 might be the D (5 bases). Trimming pared 10 bases from V and 3 bases from J, leaving 5 bases between. Germline CDR1 reads KGHDR; CDR2 reads SFDVKD. The CDR3 covers 11 residues. CDR3 residues: CATLDTGELFF. The CDR3 nucleotides read TGTGCCACACTAGACACCGGGGAGCTGTTTTTT.

This rearrangement joins TRBV6-6 to TRBJ2-1; no reliable D call. There are 17 residues in the CDR3. Trimming removed 0 bases at V and 1 base at J, with 13 bases between. Germline CDR1 and CDR2: MNHNY and SVGAGI (reference sequence). Written as DNA, the CDR3 is TGTGCCAGCAGTTACTCGATCTACCGCGCGTCCTACAATGAGCAGTTCTTC. Its translation: CASSYSIYRASYNEQFF.

This clonotype has more than one count but fewer than ten. The chain is built from TRBV18 and TRBJ1-6; a possible D gene is TRBD1 (5 bases). The CDR3 extends over 15 amino acids. V gave up 5 bases and J gave up 5 bases, with 13 bases separating them. Germline V gene sequence: CDR1 KGHSH, CDR2 LQKENI. The CDR3 DNA is TGTGCCAGCTCAGCCGGGACGTTAGATAATTCACCCCTCCACTTT. Its protein product is CASSAGTLDNSPLHF. Full variable domain (missing parts from reference TRBV18 and TRBJ1-6): NAGVMQNPRHLVRRRGQEARLRCSPMKGHSHVYWYRQLPEEGLKFMVYLQKENIIDESGMPKERFSAEFPKEGPSILRIQQVVRGDSAAYFCASSAGTLDNSPLHFGNGTRLTVT.

The sample holds a few counts of this clonotype. CDR3 region: CSARESGSRETQYF. The CDR3 coding sequence is TGCAGTGCTAGAGAAAGCGGGAGCCGGGAGACCCAGTACTTC. The rearrangement uses TRBV20-1 and TRBJ2-5, with TRBD2 matching over 8 bases. Germline CDR1 and CDR2: DFQATT and SNEGSKA (reference sequence). This CDR3 comprises 14 residues. J gave up 5 bases and V 0 bases, and 5 bases lay outside the gene matches.

This sequence joins TRBV12-3 or TRBV12-4 and TRBJ1-3; D remains ambiguous. V shed 3 bases and J shed 9 bases, with 12 bases lying between them. This CDR3 spans 13 amino acids. CDR3 sequence reads: CASSLGRVGTIYF. The DNA of the CDR3 is TGTGCCAGCAGTTTGGGCCGGGTGGGCACCATATATTTT.